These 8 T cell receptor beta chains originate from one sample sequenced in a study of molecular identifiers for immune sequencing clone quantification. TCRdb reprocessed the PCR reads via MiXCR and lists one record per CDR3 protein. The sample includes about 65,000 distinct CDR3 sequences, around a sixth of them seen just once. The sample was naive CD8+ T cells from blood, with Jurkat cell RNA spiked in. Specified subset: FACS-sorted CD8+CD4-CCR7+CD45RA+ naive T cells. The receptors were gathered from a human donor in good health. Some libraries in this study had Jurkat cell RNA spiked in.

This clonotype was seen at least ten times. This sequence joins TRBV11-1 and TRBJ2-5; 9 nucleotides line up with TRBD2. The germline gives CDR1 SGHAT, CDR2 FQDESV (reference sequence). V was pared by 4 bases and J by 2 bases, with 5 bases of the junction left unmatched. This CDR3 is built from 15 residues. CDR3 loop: CASSSGLATQETQYF. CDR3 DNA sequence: TGTGCCAGCAGCTCAGGACTAGCGACACAAGAGACCCAGTACTTC.

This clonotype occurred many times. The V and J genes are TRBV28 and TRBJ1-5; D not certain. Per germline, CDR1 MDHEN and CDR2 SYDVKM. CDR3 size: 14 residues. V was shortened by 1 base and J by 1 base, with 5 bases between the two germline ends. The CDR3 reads CASSLSTSNQPQHF. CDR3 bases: TGTGCCAGCAGTTTATCAACAAGCAATCAGCCCCAGCATTTT.

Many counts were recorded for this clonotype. For the CDR3, the DNA is TGCAGTTACATTAGGGTTACTGAAGCTTTCTTT. Translated: CSYIRVTEAFF. V is TRBV20-1 and J is TRBJ1-1; D is undetermined. The V end was cut by 8 bases, the J end by 5 bases, with 12 bases between. Germline CDR1 and CDR2: DFQATT and SNEGSKA (reference sequence). This CDR3 region has 11 residues.

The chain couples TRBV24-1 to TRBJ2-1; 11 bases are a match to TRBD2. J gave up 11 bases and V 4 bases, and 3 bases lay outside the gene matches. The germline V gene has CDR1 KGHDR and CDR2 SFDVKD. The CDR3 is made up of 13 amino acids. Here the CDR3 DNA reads TGTGCCACCAGTGAGCCGACTAGCGGGAAGCAGTTCTTC. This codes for CATSEPTSGKQFF.

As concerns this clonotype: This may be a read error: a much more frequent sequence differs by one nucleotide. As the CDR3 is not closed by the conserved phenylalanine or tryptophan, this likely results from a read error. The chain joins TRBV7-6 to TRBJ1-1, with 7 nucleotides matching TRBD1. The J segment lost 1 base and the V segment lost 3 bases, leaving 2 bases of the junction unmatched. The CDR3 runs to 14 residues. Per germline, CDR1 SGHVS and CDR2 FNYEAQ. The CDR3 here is CASSLGQSNTEAFL. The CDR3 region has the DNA TGTGCCAGCAGCTTGGGACAGTCGAACACTGAAGCTTTCCTT.

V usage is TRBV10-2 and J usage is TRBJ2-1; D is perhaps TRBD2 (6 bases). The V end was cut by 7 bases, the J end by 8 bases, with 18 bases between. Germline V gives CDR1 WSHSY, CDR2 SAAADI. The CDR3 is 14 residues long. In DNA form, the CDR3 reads TGCGCCAGCACTCCCGGGACTGAGGGACATGAGCAGTTCTTC. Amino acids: CASTPGTEGHEQFF.

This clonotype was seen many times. The CDR3 protein is CASTQDREELFF. CDR3 coding DNA: TGTGCCAGCACCCAGGACAGAGAGGAGCTGTTTTTT. The gene calls are TRBV7-2 and TRBJ2-2; D perhaps matches TRBD1 (6 bases). V shed 7 bases and J shed 10 bases, with 13 bases lying between them. This CDR3 comprises 12 residues. Germline assignment: CDR1 SGHTA and CDR2 FQGNSA.

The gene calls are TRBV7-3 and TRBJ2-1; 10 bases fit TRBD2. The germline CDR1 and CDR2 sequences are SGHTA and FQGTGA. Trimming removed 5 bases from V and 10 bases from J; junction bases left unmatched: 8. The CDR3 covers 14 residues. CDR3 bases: TGTGCCAGCAGCCCTAGCGGGAGAGCAGTAGAGCAGTTCTTC. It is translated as CASSPSGRAVEQFF.